These 10 T cell receptor beta chains came from one sample sequenced in a study of read filtering for tumor transcriptome and immune sequencing. From approximately 400 ng of RNA, a library with molecular barcoded alpha/delta and beta/gamma adaptors was made. TCRdb used MiXCR to reprocess the reads, holding one entry per CDR3 protein. In the table there are 45,000 to 55,000 distinct CDR3 sequences, roughly 19% of which are singletons. Sequencing used a population of CD138-negative cells sorted from bone marrow. The receptors were gathered from a donor aged 40 or older with multiple myeloma.

This clonotype was picked up many times. This chain's CDR3 is CSVEVGELEAFF. Here the CDR3 DNA reads TGCAGCGTTGAGGTAGGGGAACTTGAAGCTTTCTTT. This chain uses TRBV29-1 with TRBJ1-1; a weak D match, TRBD1 (5 bases). The CDR3 is made up of 12 amino acids. The V end lost 3 bases, the J end lost 7 bases, and 12 bases lay between the germline ends. Germline V CDR1 and CDR2: SQVTM, ANQGSEA.

With respect to this clonotype: This could be a read error, since a much larger clone is one nucleotide away. The CDR3 DNA sequence: TGTGCCAGCAGCCCAGAGCGGGATTCACCCCTCCACTTT. This encodes CASSPERDSPLHF. V gene TRBV9 combines with J gene TRBJ1-6; D gene ambiguous. Trimming left V 4 bases short and J 8 bases short, with 10 bases between. This CDR3 has 13 residues. Germline CDR1 and CDR2: SGDLS and YYNGEE.

This clonotype was observed at least ten times. A far larger clone is one base from this, pointing to a likely read error. As the CDR3 is not closed by the conserved phenylalanine or tryptophan, this likely results from a read error. The rearrangement joins TRBV12-3 or TRBV12-4 to TRBJ2-6; a possible D gene is TRBD1 (6 bases). This CDR3 comprises 14 residues. Trimming pared 8 bases from V and 0 bases from J, leaving 8 bases between. The CDR3 sequence is CASGGFSGANVLTS. The DNA for the CDR3 is TGTGCCAGCGGGGGCTTCTCTGGGGCCAACGTCCTGACTTCC.

This clonotype was seen repeatedly, ten times or more. The chain uses TRBV10-3 and TRBJ2-1; TRBD2 matches 12 bases. The CDR3 loop spans 15 amino acids. V was pared by 4 bases and J by 10 bases, with 8 bases of the junction left unmatched. Germline V gene lookup returns CDR1 ENHRY and CDR2 SYGVKD. The CDR3 sequence: CAISATSGRSREQFF. CDR3 nucleotides: TGTGCCATCAGTGCAACTAGCGGGAGGTCACGAGAGCAGTTCTTC.

The sample holds many counts of this clonotype. The chain is built from TRBV19 and TRBJ2-1; D is perhaps TRBD1 (6 bases). V lost 0 bases and J 7 bases, leaving 13 bases between the germline ends. Germline V lookup: CDR1 LNHDA, CDR2 SQIVND (reference sequence). The CDR3 contains 15 residues. The CDR3 spells CASSIDSVRGNEQFF. The CDR3 region has the DNA TGTGCCAGTAGTATAGATTCCGTCAGGGGAAATGAGCAGTTCTTC.

This clonotype was counted ten times or more. The V gene is TRBV12-3 or TRBV12-4, the J gene TRBJ2-2, with 9 positions matching TRBD2. This CDR3 region has 16 residues. Trimming cost V 6 bases and J 0 bases; bases outside gene matches: 5. This CDR3 reads CASRPGLASNTGELFF. The CDR3, as DNA: TGTGCCAGCAGACCGGGACTAGCCTCGAACACCGGGGAGCTGTTTTTT.

This clonotype was counted ten times or more. This chain links TRBV12-3 or TRBV12-4 with TRBJ1-4; D is unresolved. Trimming removed 6 bases at V and 10 bases at J, with 12 bases between. The CDR3 loop spans 12 amino acids. CDR3 protein: CASSDGVPKLFF. The CDR3 coding sequence is TGTGCCAGCAGCGACGGGGTGCCAAAACTGTTTTTT.

There are many counts of this clonotype. The chain couples TRBV4-1 to TRBJ1-1, with 7 bases lining up with TRBD1. This CDR3 is 15 amino acids long. CDR1 is MGHRA, CDR2 YSYEKL, per germline. V dropped 5 bases and J dropped 1; count of bases not matched to a gene: 7. Written as DNA, the CDR3 is TGCGCCAGCAGCGACCGACAGGGACGGAACACTGAAGCTTTCTTT. Translating gives CASSDRQGRNTEAFF.

The V gene is TRBV30, the J gene TRBJ2-7, with 8 bases that match TRBD1. Germline CDR1 GTSNPN, CDR2 SVGIG (reference sequence). This CDR3 spans 14 amino acids. V lost 6 bases and J lost 4; bases outside the gene matches: 11. CDR3 residues: CACSRPQGEYEQYF. The CDR3 DNA sequence: TGTGCCTGTTCCCGGCCACAGGGGGAGTACGAGCAGTACTTC. The variable domain in full, with the rest retrieved from reference TRBV30 and TRBJ2-7, is SQTIHQWPATLVQPVGSPLSLECTVEGTSNPNLYWYRQAAGRGLQLLFYSVGIGQISSEVPQNLSASRPQDRQFILSSKKLLLSDSGFYLCACSRPQGEYEQYFGPGTRLTVT.

This clonotype was counted between two and nine times. Mismatch with germline at one junction end may stem from a read error. The chain combines TRBV6-2 or TRBV6-3 with TRBJ2-1, with 9 bases fitting TRBD2. This CDR3 is built from 15 residues. Germline CDR1 is MNHEY and CDR2 is SVGEGT. CDR3 in amino acids: CASSPSGISFNEQFF. The CDR3 DNA follows: TGTGCCAGCAGTCCTAGCGGGATCTCCTTCAATGAGCAGTTCTTC.